This T cell receptor (beta chain) is drawn from a study of T cells in Graves' hyperthyroidism and ophthalmopathy. Findings of the study overall: In the analysis, a 13 V-J model separated ophthalmopathy from stable hyperthyroidism. Appearing also in blood were most of the thyroid clonotypes expanded above 0.001.

The CDR3 regions of TCR beta were amplified from RNA transcripts. TCR CDR3 underwent first-round RT-PCR with the HTBI primer set. One entry per CDR3 protein, called by TCRdb with MiXCR from the multiplex PCR reads. The table lists about 540,000 distinct CDR3 sequences, just over 45% of them singletons. Absence of ophthalmopathy progression within 18 months defined stable Graves' hyperthyroidism. Each diagnosis was grounded in clinical symptoms, serum thyroxine and TRAb, thyroid ultrasound, and orbital computed tomography. For this clonotype: Its antigen is not identified.

This TCR came from a young woman with Graves' hyperthyroidism. The sample was peripheral blood or thyroid tissue (not recorded which).

The CDR3 region is CASSLWGALNTEAFF. The CDR3 nucleotides read TGTGCCAGCAGCTTATGGGGGGCCCTGAACACTGAAGCTTTCTTT. The gene calls are TRBV7-9 and TRBJ1-1; maybe TRBD1 (6 bases). Trimming took 2 bases from V and 0 from J, leaving 10 bases between them. This CDR3 is 15 amino acids long. Looked up from germline, CDR1 is SEHNR and CDR2 is FQNEAQ (reference sequence). The full variable domain, completed using reference TRBV7-9 and TRBJ1-1, is DTGVSQNPRHKITKRGQNVTFRCDPISEHNRLYWYRQTLGQGPEFLTYFQNEAQLEKSRLLSDRFSAERPKGSFSTLEIQRTEQGDSAMYLCASSLWGALNTEAFFGQGTRLTVV.